These T cell receptor beta chains were read from a single sample in a study of T cells in tuberculosis. Measured with immunoSEQ multiplex PCR; TCRdb has only the in-frame clones, and not every one. The table lists 70,000 to 95,000 clones, roughly 93% of them singletons. The sample taken for sequencing was CD1b-GMM tetramer-negative cells sorted from PBMCs. Source of these receptors: an adult woman with latent tuberculosis. Both conserved end residues are part of each CDR3. The D gene is left open where the match is weak. Some rows have no size entry. The others give once, few or many, or a class for an expanded clone.

TRBD1	TRBV19	few	TRBJ1-5	TGTGCCAGTAGTCCTACAGGGGGCTCGGGCAATCAGCCCCAGCATTTT	CASSPTGGSGNQPQHF
TRBD1	TRBV19	once	TRBJ1-4	TGTGCCAGTAGTACCGGACAGGGAAGGGGTAATGAAAAACTGTTTTTT	CASSTGQGRGNEKLFF
TRBD1	TRBV6-5	.	TRBJ1-6	TGTGCCAGCAGTTCCCGACAGGGTAATTCACCCCTCCACTTT	CASSSRQGNSPLHF
.	TRBV7-6	.	TRBJ1-1	TGTGCCAGCAGCTTTCCCAGGGGGAACACTGAAGCTTTCTTT	CASSFPRGNTEAFF
.	TRBV2	.	TRBJ1-6	TGTGCCAGCAGTGAAGCGCGGCTGAAATCACCCCTCCACTTT	CASSEARLKSPLHF
.	TRBV11-2	.	TRBJ2-5	TGTGCCAGCAGCTTAGGTTGGTCCAGCCAAGAGACCCAGTACTTC	CASSLGWSSQETQYF
.	TRBV28	.	TRBJ2-3	TGTGCCAGCAGTTTAAGGGGCAGGGCGGGAACAGATACGCAGTATTTT	CASSLRGRAGTDTQYF
.	TRBV9	.	TRBJ1-5	TGTGCCAGCAGCGCTGGGGGCATCCGGCAGCCCCAGCATTTT	CASSAGGIRQPQHF
TRBD1	TRBV5-5	.	TRBJ2-7	TGTGCCAGCAGCTGGACACAGGGGGCGTCGTACGAGCAGTACTTC	CASSWTQGASYEQYF
TRBD1	TRBV4-1	.	TRBJ2-5	TGCGCCAGCAGCCAACGACAGGGAGTAGAGACCCAGTACTTC	CASSQRQGVETQYF
.	TRBV5-1	.	TRBJ1-1	TGCGCCAGCAGCTCCAATACCCAGGGGAGCACTGAAGCTTTCTTT	CASSSNTQGSTEAFF
TRBD1	TRBV27	.	TRBJ1-5	TGTGCCAGCAGTTTGACAGGGTCCCATCATCAGCCCCAGCATTTT	CASSLTGSHHQPQHF
TRBD2	TRBV19	.	TRBJ2-7	TGTGCCAGTAGTATTGGCGGGGGGGGCTCCTACGAGCAGTACTTC	CASSIGGGGSYEQYF
.	TRBV15	.	TRBJ2-3	TGTGCCACCAAGGGGTCCGGAGATACGCAGTATTTT	CATKGSGDTQYF
.	TRBV28	few	TRBJ1-6	TGTGCCAGCGGAGGGATCTGGGCTTCACCCCTCCACTTT	CASGGIWASPLHF
.	TRBV19	.	TRBJ1-3	TGTGCCAGTAGTATCATCGCCCCCGGCTCTGGAAACACCATATATTTT	CASSIIAPGSGNTIYF
.	TRBV14	.	TRBJ1-2	TGTGCCAGCAGCCGGCAGGGGTCGGGTGGCTACACCTTC	CASSRQGSGGYTF
TRBD2	TRBV7-2	once	TRBJ2-5	TGTGCCAGCAGCCCCCCGGGACTAGCGGGGGGATGGGAGACCCAGTACTTC	CASSPPGLAGGWETQYF
TRBD1	TRBV6-1	few	TRBJ1-2	TGTGCCAGCAGTGAAGTCCCCACGACAGGGGTATATGGCTACACCTTC	CASSEVPTTGVYGYTF
.	TRBV5-1	.	TRBJ1-5	TGCGCCAGCAGCCCGGGAGGGAGCCACAATCAGCCCCAGCATTTT	CASSPGGSHNQPQHF
TRBD1	TRBV5-1	few	TRBJ1-2	TGCGCCAGCAGCTTCCCCCGGGGACAGGGGGACTATGGCTACACCTTC	CASSFPRGQGDYGYTF
TRBD2	TRBV7-2	.	TRBJ2-7	TGTGCCAGCAGCTTGGAAGCGGGGGGTTACGAGCAGTACTTC	CASSLEAGGYEQYF
.	TRBV6-6	.	TRBJ1-3	TGTGCCAGCCTTGGTAGCTCTGGAAACACCATATATTTT	CASLGSSGNTIYF
TRBD1	TRBV10-3	once	TRBJ1-6	TGTGCCATCAGCGACCCGAGGGGGCAGTATAATTCACCCCTCCACTTT	CAISDPRGQYNSPLHF
.	TRBV5-6	.	TRBJ2-1	TGTGCCAGCAGCTTGGCAGGGTTGCAGTTCTTC	CASSLAGLQFF
TRBD2	TRBV19	.	TRBJ2-1	TGTGCCAGTAGTGCCCAAGCGGGGAATTACAATGAGCAGTTCTTC	CASSAQAGNYNEQFF
.	TRBV25-1	.	TRBJ1-2	TGTGCCAGCAGTGAAGAGGCCAGCATCTATGGCTACACCTTC	CASSEEASIYGYTF
.	TRBV5-1	.	TRBJ2-1	TGCGCCAGCAGCTCCCTCGATAGCTCCTACAATGAGCAGTTCTTC	CASSSLDSSYNEQFF
TRBD1	TRBV5-1	.	TRBJ2-7	TGCGCCAGCAGCTTGGTATCTCTCCAGGACAGGGGTTACGAGCAGTACTTC	CASSLVSLQDRGYEQYF
TRBD1	TRBV10-3	.	TRBJ1-5	TGTGCCACCCAGACAGGGGAAGGCAATCAGCCCCAGCATTTT	CATQTGEGNQPQHF
TRBD1	TRBV28	.	TRBJ1-2	TGTGCCAGCAACCTTCCTGGGACAGGCTATGGCTACACCTTC	CASNLPGTGYGYTF